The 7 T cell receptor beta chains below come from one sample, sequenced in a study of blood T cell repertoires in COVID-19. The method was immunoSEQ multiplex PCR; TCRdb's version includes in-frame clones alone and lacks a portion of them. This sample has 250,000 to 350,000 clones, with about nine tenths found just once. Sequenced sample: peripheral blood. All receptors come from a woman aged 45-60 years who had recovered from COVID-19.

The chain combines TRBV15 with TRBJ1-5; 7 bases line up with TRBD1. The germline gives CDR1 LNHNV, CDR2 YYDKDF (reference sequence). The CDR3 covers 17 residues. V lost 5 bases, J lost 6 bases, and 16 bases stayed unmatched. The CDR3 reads CATSPGTVSAGGQPQHF. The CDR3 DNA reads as TGTGCCACCAGCCCCGGGACAGTCTCGGCCGGCGGTCAGCCCCAGCATTTT.

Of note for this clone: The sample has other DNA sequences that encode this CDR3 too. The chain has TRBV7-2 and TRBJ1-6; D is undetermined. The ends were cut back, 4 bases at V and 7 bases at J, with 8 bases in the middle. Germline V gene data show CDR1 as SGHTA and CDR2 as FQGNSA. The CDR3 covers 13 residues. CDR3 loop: CASSSNRNSPLHF. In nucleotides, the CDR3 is TGTGCCAGCAGCTCCAATCGGAATTCACCCCTCCACTTT.

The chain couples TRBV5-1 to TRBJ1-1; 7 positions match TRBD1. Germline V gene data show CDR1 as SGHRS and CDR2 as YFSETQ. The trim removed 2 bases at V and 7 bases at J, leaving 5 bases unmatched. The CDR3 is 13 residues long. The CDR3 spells CASSFLGGSEAFF. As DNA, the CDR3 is TGCGCCAGCAGCTTCCTAGGGGGCAGTGAAGCTTTCTTT.

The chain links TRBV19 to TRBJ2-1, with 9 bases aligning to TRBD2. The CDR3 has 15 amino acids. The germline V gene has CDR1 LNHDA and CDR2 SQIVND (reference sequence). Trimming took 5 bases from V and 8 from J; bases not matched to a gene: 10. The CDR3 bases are TGTGCCAGTAGTGCGCGGGGGGGACTGAACGATGAGCAGTTCTTC. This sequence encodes CASSARGGLNDEQFF.

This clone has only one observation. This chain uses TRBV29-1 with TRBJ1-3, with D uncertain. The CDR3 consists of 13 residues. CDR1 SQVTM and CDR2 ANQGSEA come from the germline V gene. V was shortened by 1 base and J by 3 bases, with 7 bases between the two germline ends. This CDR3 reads CSVEVVYGNTIYF. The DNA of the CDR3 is TGCAGCGTTGAAGTTGTCTATGGAAACACCATATATTTT.

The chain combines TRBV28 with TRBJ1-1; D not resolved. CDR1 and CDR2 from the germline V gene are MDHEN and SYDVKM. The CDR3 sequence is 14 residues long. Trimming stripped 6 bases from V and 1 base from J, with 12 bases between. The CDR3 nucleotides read TGTGCCAGCAGCTTCCAGGATTGGAACACTGAAGCTTTCTTT. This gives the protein CASSFQDWNTEAFF.

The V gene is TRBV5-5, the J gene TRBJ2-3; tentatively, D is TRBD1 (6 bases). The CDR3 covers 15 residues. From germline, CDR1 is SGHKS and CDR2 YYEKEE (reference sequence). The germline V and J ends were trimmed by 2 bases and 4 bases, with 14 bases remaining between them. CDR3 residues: CASSLSRGWADTQYF. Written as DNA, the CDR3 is TGTGCCAGCAGCTTAAGCAGGGGTTGGGCAGATACGCAGTATTTT.